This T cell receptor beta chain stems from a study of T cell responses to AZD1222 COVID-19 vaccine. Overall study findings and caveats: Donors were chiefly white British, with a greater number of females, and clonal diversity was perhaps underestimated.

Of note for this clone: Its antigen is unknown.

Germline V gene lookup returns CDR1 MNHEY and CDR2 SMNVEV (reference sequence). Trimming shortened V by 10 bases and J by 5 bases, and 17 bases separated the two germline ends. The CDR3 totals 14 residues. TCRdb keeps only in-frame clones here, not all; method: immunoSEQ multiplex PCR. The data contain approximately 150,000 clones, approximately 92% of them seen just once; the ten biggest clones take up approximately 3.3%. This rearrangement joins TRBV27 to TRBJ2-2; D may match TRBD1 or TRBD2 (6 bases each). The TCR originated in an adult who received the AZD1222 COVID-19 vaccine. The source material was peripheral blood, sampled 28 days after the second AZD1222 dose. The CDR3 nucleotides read TGTGCCACCTTGGGCGGAGGGGGAACCGGGGAGCTGTTTTTT. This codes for CATLGGGGTGELFF.